This TCR beta chain was captured by sequencing in a study of cytomegalovirus exposure and HLA in healthy donors. PCR employed 60 Vbeta and 13 Jbeta primers. Produced via immunoSEQ multiplex PCR; TCRdb's table is partial and in-frame only. The table has 120,000 to 150,000 clones, 60% to 85% seen once. V was cut by 7 bases and J by 0 bases, with 22 bases left in between. The CDR3 is 17 amino acids. The receptor was derived from a man in his forties in good health and CMV-seropositive. The V call is TRBV5-3, the J call TRBJ1-2, with D unclear. TRBV5-3 is labeled an ORF, and its function is uncertain. The sequencing sample was made of PBMCs. CDR3 in DNA: TGTGCCAGACCACAAAAGCTGGCACGGACTACTAACTATGGCTACACCTTC. It yields the protein CARPQKLARTTNYGYTF.